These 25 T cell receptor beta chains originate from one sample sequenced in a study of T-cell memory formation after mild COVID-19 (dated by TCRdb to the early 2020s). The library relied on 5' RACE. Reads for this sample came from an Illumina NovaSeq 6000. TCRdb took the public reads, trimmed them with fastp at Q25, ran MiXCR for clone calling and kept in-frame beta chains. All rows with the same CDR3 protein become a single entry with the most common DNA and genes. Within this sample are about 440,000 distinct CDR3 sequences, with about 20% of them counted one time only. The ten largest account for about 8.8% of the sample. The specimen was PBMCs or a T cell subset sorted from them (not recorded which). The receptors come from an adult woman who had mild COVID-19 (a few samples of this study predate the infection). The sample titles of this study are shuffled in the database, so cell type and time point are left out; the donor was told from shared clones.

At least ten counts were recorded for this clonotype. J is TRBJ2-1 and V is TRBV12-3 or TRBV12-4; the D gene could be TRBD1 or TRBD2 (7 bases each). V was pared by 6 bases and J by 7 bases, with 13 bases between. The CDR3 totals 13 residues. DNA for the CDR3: TGTGCCAGCAGCTCAGGGGGGGGGAATGAGCAGTTCTTC. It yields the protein CASSSGGGNEQFF.

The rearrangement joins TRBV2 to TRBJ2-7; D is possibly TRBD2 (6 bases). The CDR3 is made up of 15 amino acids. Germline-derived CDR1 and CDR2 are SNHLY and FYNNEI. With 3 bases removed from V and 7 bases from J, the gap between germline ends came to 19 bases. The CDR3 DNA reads TGTGCCAGCAGTGATTCGGGGGTCCGAGGCCGGGAGCAGTACTTC. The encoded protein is CASSDSGVRGREQYF.

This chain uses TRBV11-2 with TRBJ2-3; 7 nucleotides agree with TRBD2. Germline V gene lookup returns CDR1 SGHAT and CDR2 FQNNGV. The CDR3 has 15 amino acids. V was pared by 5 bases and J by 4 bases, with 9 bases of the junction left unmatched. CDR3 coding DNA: TGTGCCAGCAGCCCTACTCCGGGGGGATCAGATACGCAGTATTTT. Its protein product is CASSPTPGGSDTQYF.

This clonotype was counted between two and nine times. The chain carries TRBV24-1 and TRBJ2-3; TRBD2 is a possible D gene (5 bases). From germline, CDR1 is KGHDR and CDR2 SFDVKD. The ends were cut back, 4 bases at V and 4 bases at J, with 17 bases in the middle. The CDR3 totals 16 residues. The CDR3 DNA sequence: TGTGCCACCAGTGACCCGGACTTGCCGGCTCCAGATACGCAGTATTTT. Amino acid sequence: CATSDPDLPAPDTQYF.

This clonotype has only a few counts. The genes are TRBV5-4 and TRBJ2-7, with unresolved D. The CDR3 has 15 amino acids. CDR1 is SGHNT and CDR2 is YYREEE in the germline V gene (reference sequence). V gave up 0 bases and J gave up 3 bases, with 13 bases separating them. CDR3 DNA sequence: TGTGCCAGCAGCTTGGGGCCCGGGTTCGACTACGAGCAGTACTTC. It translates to CASSLGPGFDYEQYF.

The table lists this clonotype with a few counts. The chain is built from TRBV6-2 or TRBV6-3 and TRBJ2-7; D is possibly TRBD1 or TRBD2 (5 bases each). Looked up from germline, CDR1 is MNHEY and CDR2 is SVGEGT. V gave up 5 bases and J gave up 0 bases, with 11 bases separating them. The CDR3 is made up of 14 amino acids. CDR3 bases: TGTGCCAGCAGTCCTTGGGGGAGCTCCTACGAGCAGTACTTC. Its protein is CASSPWGSSYEQYF.

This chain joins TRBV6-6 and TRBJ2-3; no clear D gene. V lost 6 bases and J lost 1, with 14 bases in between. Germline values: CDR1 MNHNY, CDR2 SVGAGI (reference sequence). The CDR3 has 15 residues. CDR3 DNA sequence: TGTGCCAGCAGCTTGACACCTGGGGGCACAGATACGCAGTATTTT. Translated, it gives CASSLTPGGTDTQYF.

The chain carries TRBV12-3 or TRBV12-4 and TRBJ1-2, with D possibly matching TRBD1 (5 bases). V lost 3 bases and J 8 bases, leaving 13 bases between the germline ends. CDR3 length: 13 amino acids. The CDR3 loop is CASSFPGGWGYTF. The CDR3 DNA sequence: TGTGCCAGCAGTTTTCCGGGGGGATGGGGCTACACCTTC.

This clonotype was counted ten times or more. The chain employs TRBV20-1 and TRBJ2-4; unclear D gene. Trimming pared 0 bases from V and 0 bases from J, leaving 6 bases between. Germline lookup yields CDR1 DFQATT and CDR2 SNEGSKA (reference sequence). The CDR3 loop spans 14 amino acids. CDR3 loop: CSARDTLAKNIQYF. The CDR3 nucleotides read TGCAGTGCTAGAGATACTCTAGCCAAAAACATTCAGTACTTC.

The DNA for the CDR3 is TGTGCCAGCAGTTCACCTCGCCTTTATATAGAGACCCAGTACTTC. Residues: CASSSPRLYIETQYF. This chain connects TRBV6-2 or TRBV6-3 to TRBJ2-5; D unclear. The germline V gene encodes CDR1 MNHEY and CDR2 SVGEGT. V was cut by 4 bases and J by 4 bases, with 16 bases left in between. The CDR3 runs to 15 residues.

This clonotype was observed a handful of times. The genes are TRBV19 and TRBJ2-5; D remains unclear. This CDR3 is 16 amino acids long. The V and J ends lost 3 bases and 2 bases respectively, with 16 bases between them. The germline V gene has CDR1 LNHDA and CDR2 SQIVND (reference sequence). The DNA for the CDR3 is TGTGCCAGTAGTATGGGGTGGGCAGCCATTCAAGAGACCCAGTACTTC. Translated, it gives CASSMGWAAIQETQYF.

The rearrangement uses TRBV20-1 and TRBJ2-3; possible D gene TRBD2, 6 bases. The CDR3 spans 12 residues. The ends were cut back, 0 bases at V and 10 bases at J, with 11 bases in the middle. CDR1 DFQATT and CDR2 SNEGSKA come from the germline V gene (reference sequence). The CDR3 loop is CSARDGGGAQYF. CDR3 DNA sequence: TGCAGTGCTAGAGATGGAGGCGGGGCGCAGTATTTT.

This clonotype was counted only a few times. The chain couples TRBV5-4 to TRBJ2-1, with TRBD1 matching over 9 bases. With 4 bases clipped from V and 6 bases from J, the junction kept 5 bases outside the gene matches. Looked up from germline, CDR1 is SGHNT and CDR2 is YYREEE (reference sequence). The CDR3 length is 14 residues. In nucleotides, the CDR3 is TGTGCCAGCAGCACCCGGGACAGGGCCAATGAGCAGTTCTTC. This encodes CASSTRDRANEQFF. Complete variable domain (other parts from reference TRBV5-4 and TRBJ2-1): ETGVTQSPTHLIKTRGQQVTLRCSSQSGHNTVSWYQQALGQGPQFIFQYYREEENGRGNFPPRFSGLQFPNYSSELNVNALELDDSALYLCASSTRDRANEQFFGPGTRLTVL.

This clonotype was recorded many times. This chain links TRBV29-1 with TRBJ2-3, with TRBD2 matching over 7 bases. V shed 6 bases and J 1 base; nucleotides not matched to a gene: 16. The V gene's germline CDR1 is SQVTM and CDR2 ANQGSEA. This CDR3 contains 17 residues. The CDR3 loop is CSVASGGAGRGTDTQYF. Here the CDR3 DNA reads TGCAGCGTCGCGAGTGGGGGAGCGGGACGGGGCACAGATACGCAGTATTTT.

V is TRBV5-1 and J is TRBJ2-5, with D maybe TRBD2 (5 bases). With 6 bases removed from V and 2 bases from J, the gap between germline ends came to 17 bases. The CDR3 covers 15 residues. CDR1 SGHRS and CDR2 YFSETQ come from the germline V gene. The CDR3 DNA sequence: TGCGCCAGCACCCAGGCGGGTACTATGCAAGAGACCCAGTACTTC. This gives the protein CASTQAGTMQETQYF.

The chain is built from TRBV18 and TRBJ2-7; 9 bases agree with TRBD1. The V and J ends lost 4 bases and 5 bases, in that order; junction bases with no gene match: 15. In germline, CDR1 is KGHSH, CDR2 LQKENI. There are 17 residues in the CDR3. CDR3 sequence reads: CASSRDLLGQGSNEQYF. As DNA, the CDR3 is TGTGCCAGCTCACGGGATTTGCTCGGACAGGGGTCCAACGAGCAGTACTTC.

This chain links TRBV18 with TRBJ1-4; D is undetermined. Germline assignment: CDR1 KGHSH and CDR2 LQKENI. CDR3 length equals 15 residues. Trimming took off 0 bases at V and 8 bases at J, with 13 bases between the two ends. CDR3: CASSPPAAMGEKLFF. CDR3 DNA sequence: TGTGCCAGCTCACCACCGGCAGCTATGGGCGAAAAACTGTTTTTT. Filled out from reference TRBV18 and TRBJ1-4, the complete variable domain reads NAGVMQNPRHLVRRRGQEARLRCSPMKGHSHVYWYRQLPEEGLKFMVYLQKENIIDESGMPKERFSAEFPKEGPSILRIQQVVRGDSAAYFCASSPPAAMGEKLFFGSGTQLSVL.

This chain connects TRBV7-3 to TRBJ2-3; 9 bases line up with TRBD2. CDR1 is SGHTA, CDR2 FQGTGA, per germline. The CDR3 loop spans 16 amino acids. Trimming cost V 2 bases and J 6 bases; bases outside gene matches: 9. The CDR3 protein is CASSLSPSGGPDTQYF. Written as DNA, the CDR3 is TGTGCCAGCAGCTTATCGCCCAGCGGGGGGCCGGATACGCAGTATTTT.

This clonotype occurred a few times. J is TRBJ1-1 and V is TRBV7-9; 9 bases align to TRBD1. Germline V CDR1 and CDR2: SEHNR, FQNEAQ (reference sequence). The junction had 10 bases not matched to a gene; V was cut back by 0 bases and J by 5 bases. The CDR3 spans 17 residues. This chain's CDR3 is CASSLAPPDRGETEAFF. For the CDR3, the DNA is TGTGCCAGCAGCTTAGCCCCACCGGACAGGGGTGAAACTGAAGCTTTCTTT.

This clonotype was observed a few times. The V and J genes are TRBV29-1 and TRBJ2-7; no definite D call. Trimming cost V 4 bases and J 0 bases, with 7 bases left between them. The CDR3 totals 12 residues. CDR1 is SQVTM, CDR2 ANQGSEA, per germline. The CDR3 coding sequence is TGCAGCGTTGCGGCGGACTCCTACGAGCAGTACTTC. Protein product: CSVAADSYEQYF.

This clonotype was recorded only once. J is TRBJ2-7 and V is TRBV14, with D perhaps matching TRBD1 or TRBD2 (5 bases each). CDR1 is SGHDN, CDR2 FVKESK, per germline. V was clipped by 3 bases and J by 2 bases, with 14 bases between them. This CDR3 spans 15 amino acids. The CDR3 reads CASSQLGVSAYEQYF. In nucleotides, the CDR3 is TGTGCCAGCAGCCAGTTGGGGGTTTCTGCCTACGAGCAGTACTTC.

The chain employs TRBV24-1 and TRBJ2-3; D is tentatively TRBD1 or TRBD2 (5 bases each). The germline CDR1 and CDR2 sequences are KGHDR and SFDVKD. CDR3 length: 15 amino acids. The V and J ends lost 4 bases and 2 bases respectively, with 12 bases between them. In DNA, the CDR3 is TGTGCCACCAGTGACTTCCGGGACCCCACAGATACGCAGTATTTT. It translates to CATSDFRDPTDTQYF.

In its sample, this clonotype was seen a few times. The CDR3 sequence is CATSDSGAGMNTGELFF. In DNA form, the CDR3 reads TGTGCCACCAGTGATTCGGGAGCGGGGATGAACACCGGGGAGCTGTTTTTT. The gene calls are TRBV24-1 and TRBJ2-2; TRBD2 matches at 7 bases. With 2 bases clipped from V and 1 base from J, the junction kept 6 bases outside the gene matches. The germline gives CDR1 KGHDR, CDR2 SFDVKD. The CDR3 totals 17 residues.

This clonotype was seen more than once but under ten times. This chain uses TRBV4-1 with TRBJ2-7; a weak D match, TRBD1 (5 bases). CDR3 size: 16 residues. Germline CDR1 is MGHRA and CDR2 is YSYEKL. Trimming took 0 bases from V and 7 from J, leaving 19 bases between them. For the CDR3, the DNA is TGCGCCAGCAGCCAAGATTCAACAGGAGAGGTCCGGGAGCAGTACTTC. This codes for CASSQDSTGEVREQYF.

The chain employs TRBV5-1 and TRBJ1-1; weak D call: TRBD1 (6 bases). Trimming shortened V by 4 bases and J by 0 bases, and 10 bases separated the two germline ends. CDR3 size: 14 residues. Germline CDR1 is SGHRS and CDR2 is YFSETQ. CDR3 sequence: CASSEQGMNTEAFF. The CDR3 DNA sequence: TGCGCCAGCAGCGAACAGGGAATGAACACTGAAGCTTTCTTT.